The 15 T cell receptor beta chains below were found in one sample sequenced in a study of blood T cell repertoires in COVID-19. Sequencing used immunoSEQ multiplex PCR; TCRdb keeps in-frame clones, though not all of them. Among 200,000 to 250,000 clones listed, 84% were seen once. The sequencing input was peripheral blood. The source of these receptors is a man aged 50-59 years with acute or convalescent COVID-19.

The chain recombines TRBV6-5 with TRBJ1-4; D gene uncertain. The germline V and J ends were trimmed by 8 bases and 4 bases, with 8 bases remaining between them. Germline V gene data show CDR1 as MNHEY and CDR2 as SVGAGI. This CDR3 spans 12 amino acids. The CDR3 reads CASHGDNEKLFF. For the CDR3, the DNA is TGTGCCAGCCACGGGGATAATGAAAAACTGTTTTTT.

The CDR3 loop reads CASRWGSAYSPLHF. CDR3 nucleotides: TGTGCCAGCAGGTGGGGCTCGGCGTATTCACCCCTCCACTTT. This chain joins TRBV27 and TRBJ1-6, with a possible D match to TRBD1 (5 bases). The CDR3 totals 14 residues. V was shortened by 6 bases and J by 8 bases, with 14 bases between the two germline ends. CDR1 MNHEY and CDR2 SMNVEV come from the germline V gene (reference sequence).

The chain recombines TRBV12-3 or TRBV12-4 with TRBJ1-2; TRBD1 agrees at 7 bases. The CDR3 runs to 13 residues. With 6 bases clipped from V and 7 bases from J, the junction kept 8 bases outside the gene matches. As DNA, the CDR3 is TGTGCCAGCAGATCAACAGGGGCGGGTGGCTACACCTTC. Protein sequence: CASRSTGAGGYTF.

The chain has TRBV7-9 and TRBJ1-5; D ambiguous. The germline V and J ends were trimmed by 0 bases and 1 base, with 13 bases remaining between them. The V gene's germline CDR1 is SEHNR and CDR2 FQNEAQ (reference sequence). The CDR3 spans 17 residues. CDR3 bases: TGTGCCAGCAGCTTAGCCAAGGCAGCGGAGAGCAATCAGCCCCAGCATTTT. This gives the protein CASSLAKAAESNQPQHF.

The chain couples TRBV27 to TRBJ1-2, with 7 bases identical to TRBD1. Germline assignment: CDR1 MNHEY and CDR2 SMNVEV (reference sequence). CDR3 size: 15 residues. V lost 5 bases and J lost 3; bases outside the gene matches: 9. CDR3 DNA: TGTGCCAGCAGTCTTACAAGCAGGGGGGACTATGGCTACACCTTC. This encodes CASSLTSRGDYGYTF.

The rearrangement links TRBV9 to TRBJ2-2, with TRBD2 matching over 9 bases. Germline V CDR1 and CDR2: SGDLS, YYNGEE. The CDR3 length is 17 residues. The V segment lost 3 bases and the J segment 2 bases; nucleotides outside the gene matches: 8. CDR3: CASSENQRGANTGELFF. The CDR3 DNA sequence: TGTGCCAGCAGCGAAAACCAGCGGGGGGCAAACACCGGGGAGCTGTTTTTT. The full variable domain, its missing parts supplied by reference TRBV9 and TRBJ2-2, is DSGVTQTPKHLITATGQRVTLRCSPRSGDLSVYWYQQSLDQGLQFLIQYYNGEERAKGNILERFSAQQFPDLHSELNLSSLELGDSALYFCASSENQRGANTGELFFGEGSRLTVL.

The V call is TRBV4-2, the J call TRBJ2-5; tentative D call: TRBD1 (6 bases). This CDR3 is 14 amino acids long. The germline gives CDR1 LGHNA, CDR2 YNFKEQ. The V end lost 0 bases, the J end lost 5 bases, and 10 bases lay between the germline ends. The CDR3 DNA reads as TGTGCCAGCAGCCAAGAGGGGGCATGGGAGACCCAGTACTTC. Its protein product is CASSQEGAWETQYF.

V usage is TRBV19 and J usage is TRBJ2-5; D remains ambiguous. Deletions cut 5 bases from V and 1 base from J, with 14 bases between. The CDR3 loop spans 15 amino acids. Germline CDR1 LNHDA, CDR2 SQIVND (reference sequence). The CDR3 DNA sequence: TGTGCCAGTAGTCCTCTACCGTACAGCCAAGAGACCCAGTACTTC. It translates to CASSPLPYSQETQYF.

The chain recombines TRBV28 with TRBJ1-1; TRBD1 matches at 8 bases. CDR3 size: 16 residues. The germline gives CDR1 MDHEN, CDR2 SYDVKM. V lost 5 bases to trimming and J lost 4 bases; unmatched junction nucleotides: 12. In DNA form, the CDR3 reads TGTGCCAGCAGTGAATGGACAGGGCGAGGGGGCACTGAAGCTTTCTTT. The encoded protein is CASSEWTGRGGTEAFF.

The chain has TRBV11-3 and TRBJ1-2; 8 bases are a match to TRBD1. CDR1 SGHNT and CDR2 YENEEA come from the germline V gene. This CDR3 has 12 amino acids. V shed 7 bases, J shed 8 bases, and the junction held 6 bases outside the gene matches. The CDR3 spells CASKGQGGGYTF. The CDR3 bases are TGTGCCAGCAAAGGACAGGGTGGAGGCTACACCTTC.

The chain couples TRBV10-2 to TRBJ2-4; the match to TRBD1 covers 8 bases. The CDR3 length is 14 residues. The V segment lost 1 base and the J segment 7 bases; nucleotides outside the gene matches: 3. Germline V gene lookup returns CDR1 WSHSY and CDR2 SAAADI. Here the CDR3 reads CASSEWTGQNIQYF. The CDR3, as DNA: TGCGCCAGCAGTGAGTGGACAGGGCAGAACATTCAGTACTTC.

CDR3 in amino acids: CAWTLKGQQPQHF. The CDR3 DNA sequence: TGTGCCTGGACTTTAAAGGGACAACAGCCCCAGCATTTT. The genes are TRBV30 and TRBJ1-5; TRBD1 is a possible D gene (6 bases). Germline loops: CDR1 GTSNPN, CDR2 SVGIG (reference sequence). Trimming took off 4 bases at V and 7 bases at J, with 14 bases between the two ends. The CDR3 length is 13 residues.

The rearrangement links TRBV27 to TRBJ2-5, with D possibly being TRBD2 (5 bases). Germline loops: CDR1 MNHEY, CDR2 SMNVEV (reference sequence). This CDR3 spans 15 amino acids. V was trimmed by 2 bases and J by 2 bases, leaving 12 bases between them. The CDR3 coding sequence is TGTGCCAGCAGTTTAGAGCGGACCCCTCAAGAGACCCAGTACTTC. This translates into CASSLERTPQETQYF.

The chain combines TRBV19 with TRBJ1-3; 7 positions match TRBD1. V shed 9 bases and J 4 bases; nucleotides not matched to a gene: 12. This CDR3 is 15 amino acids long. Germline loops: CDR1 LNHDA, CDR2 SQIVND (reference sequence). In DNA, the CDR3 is TGTGCCAGCCAAAACATCGGGGACAGAGGAAACACCATATATTTT. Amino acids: CASQNIGDRGNTIYF.

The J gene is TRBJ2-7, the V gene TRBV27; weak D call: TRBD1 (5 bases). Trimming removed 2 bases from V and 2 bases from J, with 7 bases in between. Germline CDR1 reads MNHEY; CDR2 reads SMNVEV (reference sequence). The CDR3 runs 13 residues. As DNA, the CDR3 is TGTGCCAGCAGTTTAGGGGCAGCCTACGAGCAGTACTTC. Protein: CASSLGAAYEQYF.